A single sample is the source of the 10 T cell receptor beta chains below, sequenced in a study of human T cells and chemical hapten exposure. Time point of the sample: patch test 1, 2 weeks after DPC sensitization. As to treatment: therapeutic diphenylcyclopropenone sensitization with weekly scalp DPC. TCRdb passed the RACE reads through MiXCR, listing each CDR3 protein once. The data show approximately 110,000 distinct CDR3 sequences, approximately 10% seen once. The specimen comprised whole blood, sampled in connection with sensitization to the hapten diphenylcyclopropenone (DPC). The receptors were sampled from a woman between 35 and 50 years old with alopecia areata. Some clones in this sample may be carry-over from other donors' samples.

V usage is TRBV7-2 and J usage is TRBJ1-4, with D possibly matching TRBD1 (6 bases). CDR3 length: 14 amino acids. Germline V lookup: CDR1 SGHTA, CDR2 FQGNSA. V lost 4 bases to trimming and J lost 6 bases, with 12 bases between them. In DNA, the CDR3 is TGTGCCAGCAGCTCGAGACGGACAGATGAAAAACTGTTTTTT. Protein: CASSSRRTDEKLFF.

This clonotype has just a few counts. V usage is TRBV12-3 or TRBV12-4 and J usage is TRBJ1-6, with a tentative D call TRBD1 (6 bases). Trimming left V 4 bases short and J 5 bases short, with 9 bases between. The CDR3 is made up of 14 amino acids. The CDR3 is CASSSQGDNSPLHF. The DNA for the CDR3 is TGTGCCAGCAGTTCACAGGGTGATAATTCACCCCTCCACTTT.

The chain joins TRBV29-1 to TRBJ2-5; D remains unclear. Germline loops: CDR1 SQVTM, CDR2 ANQGSEA. V was shortened by 7 bases and J by 3 bases, with 6 bases between the two germline ends. CDR3 length: 10 amino acids. The CDR3 is CSAEEETQYF. The CDR3 coding sequence is TGCAGCGCTGAGGAAGAGACCCAGTACTTC.

This clonotype was counted at least ten times. The rearrangement links TRBV4-1 to TRBJ1-1; D not certain. V was pared by 0 bases and J by 7 bases, with 6 bases between. The CDR3 is 12 residues long. Germline V gene sequence: CDR1 MGHRA, CDR2 YSYEKL. CDR3 amino acids: CASSQDTDEAFF. CDR3 sequence (DNA): TGCGCCAGCAGCCAAGATACTGATGAAGCTTTCTTT.

The gene calls are TRBV20-1 and TRBJ2-7, with 9 bases identical to TRBD1. CDR1 DFQATT and CDR2 SNEGSKA come from the germline V gene (reference sequence). The CDR3 has 14 residues. V dropped 6 bases and J dropped 1; count of bases not matched to a gene: 7. In DNA, the CDR3 is TGCAGTGCAGAGGACAGGGGCAGGTCCTACGAGCAGTACTTC. Its protein product is CSAEDRGRSYEQYF.

This chain uses TRBV6-1 with TRBJ1-3; tentative D call: TRBD1 (6 bases). From germline, CDR1 is MNHNS and CDR2 SASEGT. V was pared by 3 bases and J by 4 bases, with 13 bases between. CDR3 length: 15 residues. The CDR3 reads CASSETGARGNTIYF. The CDR3 DNA reads TGTGCCAGCAGTGAGACGGGGGCGAGGGGAAACACCATATATTTT.

The chain links TRBV4-2 to TRBJ1-1, with a tentative D call TRBD1 (5 bases). In germline, CDR1 is LGHNA, CDR2 YNFKEQ. Trimming took off 6 bases at V and 4 bases at J, with 24 bases between the two ends. This CDR3 comprises 17 residues. CDR3 sequence (DNA): TGTGCCAGCAGTGGGGGAATGTCAGGGCTGTCGGGCACTGAAGCTTTCTTT. Residues: CASSGGMSGLSGTEAFF.

V is TRBV6-2 or TRBV6-3 and J is TRBJ2-3, with 9 nucleotides matching TRBD2. This CDR3 is 18 amino acids long. The germline V gene has CDR1 MNHEY and CDR2 SVGEGT. With 2 bases clipped from V and 7 bases from J, the junction kept 16 bases outside the gene matches. For the CDR3, the DNA is TGTGCCAGCAGTTACGCGGGACCTAGCGGGGTTTCTTTGAATACGCAGTATTTT. Translated, it gives CASSYAGPSGVSLNTQYF.

The genes are TRBV3-1 and TRBJ2-7; 7 bases fit TRBD2. The CDR3 sequence is 18 residues long. V shed 1 base and J 2 bases; nucleotides not matched to a gene: 14. Germline V gene sequence: CDR1 LGHDT, CDR2 YNNKEL (reference sequence). CDR3 bases: TGTGCCAGCAGCCAAGTGTCTGGAGTCCTAGCGGACCCCTACGAGCAGTACTTC. The encoded protein is CASSQVSGVLADPYEQYF.

The V call is TRBV5-1, the J call TRBJ2-1; 14 bases are shared with TRBD2. The V segment lost 0 bases and the J segment 7 bases; nucleotides outside the gene matches: 3. Germline CDR1 reads SGHRS; CDR2 reads YFSETQ. This CDR3 is 16 amino acids long. The CDR3 DNA sequence: TGCGCCAGCAGCTTGGGGACTAGCGGGGGGAGAAATGAGCAGTTCTTC. Encoded protein: CASSLGTSGGRNEQFF.